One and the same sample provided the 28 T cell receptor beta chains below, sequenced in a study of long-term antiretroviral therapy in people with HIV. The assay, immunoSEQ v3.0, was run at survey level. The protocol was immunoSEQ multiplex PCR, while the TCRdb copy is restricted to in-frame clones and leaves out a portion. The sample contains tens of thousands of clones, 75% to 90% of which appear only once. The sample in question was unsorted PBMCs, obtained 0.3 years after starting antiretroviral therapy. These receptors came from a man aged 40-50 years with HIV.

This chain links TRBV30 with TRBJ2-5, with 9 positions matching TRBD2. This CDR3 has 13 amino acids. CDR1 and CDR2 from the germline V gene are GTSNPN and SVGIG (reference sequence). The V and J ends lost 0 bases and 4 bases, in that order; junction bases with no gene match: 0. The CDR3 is CAWSVAGGETQYF. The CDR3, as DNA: TGTGCCTGGAGTGTAGCGGGAGGAGAGACCCAGTACTTC.

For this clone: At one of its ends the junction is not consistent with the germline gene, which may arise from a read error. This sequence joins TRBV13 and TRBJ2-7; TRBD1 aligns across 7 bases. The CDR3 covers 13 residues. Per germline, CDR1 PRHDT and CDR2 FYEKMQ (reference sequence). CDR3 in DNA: TGTGCCAGCAGCGCCCGACAGGGCCGCGGAATTTGGTTC. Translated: CASSARQGRGIWF.

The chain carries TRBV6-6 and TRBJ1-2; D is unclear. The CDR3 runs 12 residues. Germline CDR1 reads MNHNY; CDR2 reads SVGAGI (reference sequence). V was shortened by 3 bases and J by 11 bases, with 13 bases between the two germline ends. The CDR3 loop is CASSYQGSSYTF. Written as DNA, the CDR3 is TGTGCCAGCAGTTATCAAGGGTCCTCGTACACCTTC.

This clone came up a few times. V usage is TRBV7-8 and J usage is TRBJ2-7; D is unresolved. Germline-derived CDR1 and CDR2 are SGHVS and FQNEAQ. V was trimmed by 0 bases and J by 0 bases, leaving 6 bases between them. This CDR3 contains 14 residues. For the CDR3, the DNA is TGTGCCAGCAGCTTAGCAATGAGCTCCTACGAGCAGTACTTC. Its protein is CASSLAMSSYEQYF.

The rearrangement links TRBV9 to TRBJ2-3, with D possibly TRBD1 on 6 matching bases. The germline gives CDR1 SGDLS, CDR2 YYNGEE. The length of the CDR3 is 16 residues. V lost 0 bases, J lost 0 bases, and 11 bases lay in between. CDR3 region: CASSVDGTPSTDTQYF. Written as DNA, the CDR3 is TGTGCCAGCAGCGTAGATGGGACACCTAGCACAGATACGCAGTATTTT.

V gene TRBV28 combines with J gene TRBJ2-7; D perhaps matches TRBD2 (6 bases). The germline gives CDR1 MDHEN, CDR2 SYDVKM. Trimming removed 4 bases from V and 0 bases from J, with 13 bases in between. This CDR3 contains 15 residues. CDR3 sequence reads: CASSYGDWSSYEQYF. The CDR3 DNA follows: TGTGCCAGCAGTTATGGGGACTGGAGCTCCTACGAGCAGTACTTC.

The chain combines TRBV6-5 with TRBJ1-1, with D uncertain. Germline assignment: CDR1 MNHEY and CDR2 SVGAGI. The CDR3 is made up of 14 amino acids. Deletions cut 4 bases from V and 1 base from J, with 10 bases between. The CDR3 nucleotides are TGTGCCAGCAGTTCCAGACACCCGAACACTGAAGCTTTCTTT. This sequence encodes CASSSRHPNTEAFF.

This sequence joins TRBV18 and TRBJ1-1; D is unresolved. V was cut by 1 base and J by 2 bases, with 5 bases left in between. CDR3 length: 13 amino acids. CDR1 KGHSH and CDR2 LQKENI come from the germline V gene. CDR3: CASSPRGNTEAFF. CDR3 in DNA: TGTGCCAGCTCACCACGGGGAAACACTGAAGCTTTCTTT.

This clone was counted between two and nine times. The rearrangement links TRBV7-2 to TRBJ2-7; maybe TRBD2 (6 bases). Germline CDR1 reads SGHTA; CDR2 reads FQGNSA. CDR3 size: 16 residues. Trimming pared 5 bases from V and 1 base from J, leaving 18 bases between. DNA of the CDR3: TGTGCCAGCAGCCCAAAGGAGGGAGTTTGGTCCTACGAGCAGTACTTC. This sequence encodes CASSPKEGVWSYEQYF.

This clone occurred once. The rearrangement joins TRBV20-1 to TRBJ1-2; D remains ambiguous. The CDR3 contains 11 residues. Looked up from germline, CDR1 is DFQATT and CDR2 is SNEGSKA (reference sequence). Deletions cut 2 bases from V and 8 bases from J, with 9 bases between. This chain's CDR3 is CSARTSRGYTF. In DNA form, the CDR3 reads TGCAGTGCTAGAACCAGCCGAGGCTACACCTTC.

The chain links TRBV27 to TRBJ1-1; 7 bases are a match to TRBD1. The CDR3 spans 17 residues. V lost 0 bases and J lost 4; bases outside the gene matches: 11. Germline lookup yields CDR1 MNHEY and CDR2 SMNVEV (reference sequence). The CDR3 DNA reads TGTGCCAGCAGTTTATCGTGGACAGGAGGGAGGGGCACTGAAGCTTTCTTT. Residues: CASSLSWTGGRGTEAFF.

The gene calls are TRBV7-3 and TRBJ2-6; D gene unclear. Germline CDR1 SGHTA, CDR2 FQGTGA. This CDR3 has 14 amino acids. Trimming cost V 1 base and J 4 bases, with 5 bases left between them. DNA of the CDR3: TGTGCCAGCAGCTTAATGGGAGGGGCCAACGTCCTGACTTTC. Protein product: CASSLMGGANVLTF.

The DNA for the CDR3 is TGCGCCAGCAGCCCGGACACGTTCGATCAGCCCCAGCATTTT. Translated: CASSPDTFDQPQHF. V usage is TRBV5-1 and J usage is TRBJ1-5; tentatively, D is TRBD1 (5 bases). The V end was cut by 4 bases, the J end by 5 bases, with 13 bases between. CDR1 SGHRS and CDR2 YFSETQ come from the germline V gene. The CDR3 has 14 residues.

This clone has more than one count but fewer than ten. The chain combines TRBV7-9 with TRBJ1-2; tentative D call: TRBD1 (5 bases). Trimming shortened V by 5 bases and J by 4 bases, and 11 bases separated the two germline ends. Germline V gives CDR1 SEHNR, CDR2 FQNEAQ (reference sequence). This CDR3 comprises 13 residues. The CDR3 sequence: CASSPGAFYGYTF. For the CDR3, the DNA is TGTGCCAGCAGCCCCGGGGCGTTCTATGGCTACACCTTC.

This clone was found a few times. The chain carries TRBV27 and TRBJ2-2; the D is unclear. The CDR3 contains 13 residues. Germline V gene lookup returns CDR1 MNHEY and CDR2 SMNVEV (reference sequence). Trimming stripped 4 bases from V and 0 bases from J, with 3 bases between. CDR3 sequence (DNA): TGTGCCAGCAGTTACTCGAACACCGGGGAGCTGTTTTTT. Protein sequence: CASSYSNTGELFF.

CDR3 loop: CASSVGIRGSNEKLFF. CDR3 nucleotide sequence: TGTGCCAGCAGCGTAGGGATCAGGGGCTCAAATGAAAAACTGTTTTTT. J is TRBJ1-4 and V is TRBV9; a possible D gene is TRBD1 (6 bases). From germline, CDR1 is SGDLS and CDR2 YYNGEE. The germline V and J ends were trimmed by 0 bases and 5 bases, with 14 bases remaining between them. CDR3 size: 16 residues.

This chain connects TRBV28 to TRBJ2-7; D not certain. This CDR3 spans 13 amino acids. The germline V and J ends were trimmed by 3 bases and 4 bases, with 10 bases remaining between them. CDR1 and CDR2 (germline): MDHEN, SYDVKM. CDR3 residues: CASSFPSLYEQYF. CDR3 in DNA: TGTGCCAGCAGTTTCCCCAGCCTTTACGAGCAGTACTTC.

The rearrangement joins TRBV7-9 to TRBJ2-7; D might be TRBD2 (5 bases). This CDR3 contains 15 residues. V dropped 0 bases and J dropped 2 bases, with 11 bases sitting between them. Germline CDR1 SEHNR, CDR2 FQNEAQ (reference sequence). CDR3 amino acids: CASSLAGGRTYEQYF. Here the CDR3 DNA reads TGTGCCAGCAGCTTAGCAGGAGGCCGCACCTACGAGCAGTACTTC.

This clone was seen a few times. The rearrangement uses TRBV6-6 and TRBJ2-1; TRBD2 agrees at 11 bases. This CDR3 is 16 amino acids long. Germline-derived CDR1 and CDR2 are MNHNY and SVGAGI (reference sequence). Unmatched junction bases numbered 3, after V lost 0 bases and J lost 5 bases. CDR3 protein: CASSYSSSGRNNEQFF. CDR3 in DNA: TGTGCCAGCAGTTACTCGTCTAGCGGGAGGAACAATGAGCAGTTCTTC.

CDR3 bases: TGTGCCAGCAGTGAACAGTATCAGCCCCAGCATTTT. Its protein product is CASSEQYQPQHF. V gene TRBV6-1 combines with J gene TRBJ1-5; D uncertain. Germline V gene data show CDR1 as MNHNS and CDR2 as SASEGT. Trimming left V 2 bases short and J 5 bases short, with 4 bases between. The CDR3 is made up of 12 amino acids.

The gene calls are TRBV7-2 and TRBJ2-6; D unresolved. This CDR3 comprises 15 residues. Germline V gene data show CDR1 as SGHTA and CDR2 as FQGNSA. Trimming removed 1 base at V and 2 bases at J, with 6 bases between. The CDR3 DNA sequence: TGTGCCAGCAGCTTAGTTAGGGCTGGGGCCAACGTCCTGACTTTC. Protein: CASSLVRAGANVLTF. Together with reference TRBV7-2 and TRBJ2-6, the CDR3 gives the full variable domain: GAGVSQSPSNKVTEKGKDVELRCDPISGHTALYWYRQSLGQGLEFLIYFQGNSAPDKSGLPSDRFSAERTGGSVSTLTIQRTQQEDSAVYLCASSLVRAGANVLTFGAGSRLTVL.

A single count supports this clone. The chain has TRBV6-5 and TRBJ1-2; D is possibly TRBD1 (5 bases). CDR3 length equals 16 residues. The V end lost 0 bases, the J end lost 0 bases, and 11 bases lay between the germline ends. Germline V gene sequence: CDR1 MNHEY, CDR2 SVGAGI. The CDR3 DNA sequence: TGTGCCAGCAGTTACTCGGGGGTTACTCCTAACTATGGCTACACCTTC. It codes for CASSYSGVTPNYGYTF.

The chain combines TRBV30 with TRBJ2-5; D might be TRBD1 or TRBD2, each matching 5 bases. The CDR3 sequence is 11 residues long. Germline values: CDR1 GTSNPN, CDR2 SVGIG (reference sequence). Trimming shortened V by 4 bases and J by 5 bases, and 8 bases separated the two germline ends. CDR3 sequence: CAWNWGETQYF. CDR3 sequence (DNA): TGTGCCTGGAATTGGGGGGAGACCCAGTACTTC.

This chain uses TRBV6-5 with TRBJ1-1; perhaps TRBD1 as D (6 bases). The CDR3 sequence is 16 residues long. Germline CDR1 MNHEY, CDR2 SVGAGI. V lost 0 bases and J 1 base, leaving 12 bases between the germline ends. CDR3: CASSYSMGRGNTEAFF. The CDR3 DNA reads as TGTGCCAGCAGTTACTCGATGGGCAGGGGGAACACTGAAGCTTTCTTT.

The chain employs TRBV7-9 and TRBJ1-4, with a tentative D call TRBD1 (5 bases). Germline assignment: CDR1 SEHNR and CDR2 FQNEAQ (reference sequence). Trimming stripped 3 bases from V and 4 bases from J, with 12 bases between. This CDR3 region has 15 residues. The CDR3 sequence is CASSLSQGLNEKLFF. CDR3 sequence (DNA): TGTGCCAGCAGCTTGTCTCAGGGCCTTAATGAAAAACTGTTTTTT.

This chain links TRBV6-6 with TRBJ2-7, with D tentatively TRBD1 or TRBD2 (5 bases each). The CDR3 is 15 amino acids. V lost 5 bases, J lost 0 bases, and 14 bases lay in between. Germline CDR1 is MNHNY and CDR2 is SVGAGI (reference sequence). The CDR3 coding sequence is TGTGCCAGCAGTCCCCGGGACCTCAGCTCCTACGAGCAGTACTTC. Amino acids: CASSPRDLSSYEQYF.

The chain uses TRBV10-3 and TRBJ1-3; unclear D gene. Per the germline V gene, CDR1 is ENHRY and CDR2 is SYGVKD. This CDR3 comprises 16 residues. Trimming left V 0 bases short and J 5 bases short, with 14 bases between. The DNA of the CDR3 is TGTGCCATCAGTGAGTCGAGCCAGCCTAATCGAAACACCATATATTTT. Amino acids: CAISESSQPNRNTIYF.

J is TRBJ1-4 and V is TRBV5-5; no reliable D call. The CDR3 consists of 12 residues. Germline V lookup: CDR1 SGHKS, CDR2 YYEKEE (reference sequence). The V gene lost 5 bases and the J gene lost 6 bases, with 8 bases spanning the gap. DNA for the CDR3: TGTGCCAGCAGTTCCGGCTATGAAAAACTGTTTTTT. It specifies CASSSGYEKLFF.